Each of the 21 T cell receptor beta chains below was sequenced from the same sample in a study of blood T cells in healthy people across ages. A second roughly 6 to 11 cycle PCR used barcoded and J-beta primers. MiXCR, applied by TCRdb to the 5' RACE reads, yields one record per CDR3 protein. The sample lists around 1.1 million distinct CDR3 sequences, more than 30% occurring once. The sequencing sample was made of blood. The receptors stem from a man in his late teens or twenties in good health.

This clonotype came up a few times. The rearrangement uses TRBV2 and TRBJ1-1, with TRBD1 matching over 7 bases. Losses at the gene ends were 6 bases for V and 10 bases for J; bases not matched to a gene: 5. The germline V gene encodes CDR1 SNHLY and CDR2 FYNNEI. This CDR3 is built from 11 residues. CDR3 sequence: CASSGRGSAFF. For the CDR3, the DNA is TGTGCCAGCAGCGGCAGGGGGTCAGCTTTCTTT.

The chain couples TRBV4-3 to TRBJ1-5; the D gene is possibly TRBD1 (6 bases). The germline gives CDR1 LGHNA, CDR2 YSLEER. V dropped 2 bases and J dropped 1 base, with 9 bases sitting between them. This CDR3 has 15 residues. CDR3 in DNA: TGCGCCAGCAGCCAAAATAGGGGGAGCAATCAGCCCCAGCATTTT. Protein sequence: CASSQNRGSNQPQHF.

This clonotype was counted only a few times. This chain connects TRBV12-3 or TRBV12-4 to TRBJ2-3; TRBD2 agrees at 10 bases. V shed 2 bases, J shed 1 base, and the junction held 6 bases outside the gene matches. The CDR3 length is 17 residues. The CDR3 spells CASSLLAGGGGTDTQYF. In DNA form, the CDR3 reads TGTGCCAGCAGTTTATTAGCGGGGGGTGGGGGCACAGATACGCAGTATTTT.

The genes are TRBV20-1 and TRBJ1-5; a weak D match, TRBD1 (6 bases). Trimming stripped 6 bases from V and 2 bases from J, with 14 bases between. CDR3 length: 14 residues. Germline V gene data show CDR1 as DFQATT and CDR2 as SNEGSKA (reference sequence). CDR3: CSAERGAGNQPQHF. DNA for the CDR3: TGCAGTGCCGAGAGGGGGGCTGGCAATCAGCCCCAGCATTTT.

CDR3 DNA sequence: TGCGCCAGCAGCGGGACAGGGGTGGAAAATGAGCAGTTCTTC. Encoded protein: CASSGTGVENEQFF. This sequence joins TRBV4-3 and TRBJ2-1, with 10 positions matching TRBD1. Germline V gives CDR1 LGHNA, CDR2 YSLEER. Trimming removed 5 bases from V and 7 bases from J; junction bases left unmatched: 5. CDR3 length: 14 amino acids.

V and J are TRBV10-3 and TRBJ2-5, with D perhaps TRBD1 (6 bases). This CDR3 region has 15 residues. The germline CDR1 and CDR2 sequences are ENHRY and SYGVKD. Trimming shortened V by 4 bases and J by 9 bases, and 21 bases separated the two germline ends. Here the CDR3 DNA reads TGTGCCATCAGTGGAGTCCGGGACGTCGAGGGGGCCCAGTACTTC. This codes for CAISGVRDVEGAQYF.

This clonotype was seen many times. The chain is built from TRBV4-3 and TRBJ2-3; D gene ambiguous. The CDR3 covers 14 residues. Trimming cost V 0 bases and J 3 bases, with 7 bases left between them. Germline CDR1 and CDR2: LGHNA and YSLEER. The CDR3 region has the DNA TGCGCCAGCAGCCAAGATTCCGCTACAGATACGCAGTATTTT. Its protein is CASSQDSATDTQYF.

This chain links TRBV6-1 with TRBJ1-2; D remains ambiguous. Looked up from germline, CDR1 is MNHNS and CDR2 is SASEGT. V was clipped by 1 base and J by 6 bases, with 6 bases between them. The CDR3 is 12 amino acids. The CDR3 loop reads CASSEESDGYTF. As DNA, the CDR3 is TGTGCCAGCAGTGAAGAATCTGATGGCTACACCTTC.

This clonotype was detected once. One junction end disagrees with the germline gene, perhaps due to a read error. This chain joins TRBV20-1 and TRBJ1-3; D not resolved. From germline, CDR1 is DFQATT and CDR2 SNEGSKA (reference sequence). The length of the CDR3 is 16 residues. Written as DNA, the CDR3 is TGCAGTGCGCTTTGGCGGGCAGAGAGTATTGGATACACCATATATTTT. Its translation is CSALWRAESIGYTIYF.

DNA for the CDR3: TGTGCCAGCAGTTTCCAGACAACTGGCTACACCTTC. This translates into CASSFQTTGYTF. V usage is TRBV6-5 and J usage is TRBJ1-2; D remains ambiguous. The CDR3 is made up of 12 amino acids. The V gene's germline CDR1 is MNHEY and CDR2 SVGAGI. The V end was cut by 4 bases, the J end by 7 bases, with 10 bases between.

The genes are TRBV7-9 and TRBJ2-7; D not resolved. Germline V gives CDR1 SEHNR, CDR2 FQNEAQ (reference sequence). The CDR3 loop spans 14 amino acids. With 1 base removed from V and 6 bases from J, the gap between germline ends came to 13 bases. CDR3 sequence reads: CASSLVGTSGEQYF. DNA of the CDR3: TGTGCCAGCAGCTTAGTGGGCACATCGGGCGAGCAGTACTTC.

Points on this clonotype: Its ends do not fully match the called genes, so a read error is possible. The chain recombines TRBV7-2 with TRBJ2-5; TRBD1 matches at 10 bases. With the DNA end fitting TRBJ2-7 better, the J assignment may be wrong. Germline values: CDR1 SGHTA, CDR2 FQGNSA. This CDR3 spans 14 amino acids. This CDR3 is CASSLDRGQDEQYF. The CDR3 DNA is TGTGCCAGCAGTTTAGACAGGGGGCAGGACGAGCAGTACTTC.

This chain links TRBV7-2 with TRBJ2-1; 8 nucleotides match TRBD1. With 5 bases clipped from V and 13 bases from J, the junction kept 19 bases outside the gene matches. This CDR3 is built from 16 residues. The germline V gene encodes CDR1 SGHTA and CDR2 FQGNSA. The CDR3 is CASSVRQGITQETQFF. CDR3 sequence (DNA): TGTGCCAGCAGCGTCAGACAGGGGATCACCCAAGAGACCCAGTTCTTC. Looking up the rest from reference TRBV7-2 and TRBJ2-1 gives the full variable domain: GAGVSQSPSNKVTEKGKDVELRCDPISGHTALYWYRQSLGQGLEFLIYFQGNSAPDKSGLPSDRFSAERTGGSVSTLTIQRTQQEDSAVYLCASSVRQGITQETQFFGPGTRLTVL.

The chain couples TRBV27 to TRBJ2-1, with 13 bases identical to TRBD2. V lost 1 base and J lost 2; bases outside the gene matches: 5. This CDR3 region has 18 residues. Germline loops: CDR1 MNHEY, CDR2 SMNVEV (reference sequence). For the CDR3, the DNA is TGTGCCAGCAGTTTATGGGGACTAGCGGGGCCTCCCTACAATGAGCAGTTCTTC. It is translated as CASSLWGLAGPPYNEQFF.

This clonotype showed up just a few times. V and J are TRBV6-1 and TRBJ2-7, with D possibly matching TRBD2 (6 bases). V was clipped by 8 bases and J by 2 bases, with 16 bases between them. The length of the CDR3 is 14 residues. Germline V gene data show CDR1 as MNHNS and CDR2 as SASEGT. The CDR3 region is CASRSGTVAYEQYF. DNA of the CDR3: TGTGCCAGCCGTTCCGGGACTGTGGCCTACGAGCAGTACTTC.

V gene TRBV27 combines with J gene TRBJ2-5; a possible D gene is TRBD1 (5 bases). TRBJ2-7 matches the DNA end more closely, so the J call is doubtful. The germline CDR1 and CDR2 sequences are MNHEY and SMNVEV (reference sequence). The CDR3 has 15 amino acids. CDR3: CASSPRVGSPYEQYF. The DNA of the CDR3 is TGTGCCAGCAGTCCCAGGGTAGGGTCACCCTACGAGCAGTACTTC.

The rearrangement links TRBV5-1 to TRBJ1-2; the D is unclear. Germline V gene lookup returns CDR1 SGHRS and CDR2 YFSETQ. The CDR3 contains 14 residues. V lost 0 bases and J lost 3, with 9 bases in between. DNA for the CDR3: TGCGCCAGCAGCTTGGGTAGTGAGGACTATGGCTACACCTTC. Encoded protein: CASSLGSEDYGYTF.

This clonotype was counted many times. The rearrangement uses TRBV27 and TRBJ2-3, with unresolved D. CDR1 and CDR2 from the germline V gene are MNHEY and SMNVEV (reference sequence). V was trimmed by 7 bases and J by 6 bases, leaving 8 bases between them. This CDR3 spans 11 amino acids. The CDR3 protein is CASILGDTQYF. The CDR3 nucleotides read TGTGCCAGCATATTGGGGGATACGCAGTATTTT.

V is TRBV2 and J is TRBJ2-3, with 7 bases matching TRBD1. The CDR3 length is 13 residues. CDR1 SNHLY and CDR2 FYNNEI come from the germline V gene. J gave up 1 base and V 9 bases, and 4 bases lay outside the gene matches. The CDR3 nucleotides read TGTGCCAGGTCAACAGGGGGCACAGATACGCAGTATTTT. This codes for CARSTGGTDTQYF.

The genes are TRBV5-1 and TRBJ1-4; D perhaps matches TRBD1 (5 bases). Germline CDR1 SGHRS, CDR2 YFSETQ. This CDR3 contains 16 residues. The V gene lost 4 bases and the J gene lost 0 bases, with 13 bases spanning the gap. The DNA of the CDR3 is TGCGCCAGCAGCGGGAGCGGGGCTGCAACTAATGAAAAACTGTTTTTT. It yields the protein CASSGSGAATNEKLFF. Full variable domain (missing parts from reference TRBV5-1 and TRBJ1-4): KAGVTQTPRYLIKTRGQQVTLSCSPISGHRSVSWYQQTPGQGLQFLFEYFSETQRNKGNFPGRFSGRQFSNSRSEMNVSTLELGDSALYLCASSGSGAATNEKLFFGSGTQLSVL.

This clonotype was recorded at least ten times. J is TRBJ2-7 and V is TRBV29-1, with D possibly TRBD1 on 5 matching bases. The V gene lost 6 bases and the J gene lost 3 bases, with 9 bases spanning the gap. This CDR3 comprises 11 residues. CDR1 and CDR2 from the germline V gene are SQVTM and ANQGSEA. The chain's CDR3 is CSVLTDYEQYF. The DNA for the CDR3 is TGCAGCGTCTTGACAGACTACGAGCAGTACTTC.